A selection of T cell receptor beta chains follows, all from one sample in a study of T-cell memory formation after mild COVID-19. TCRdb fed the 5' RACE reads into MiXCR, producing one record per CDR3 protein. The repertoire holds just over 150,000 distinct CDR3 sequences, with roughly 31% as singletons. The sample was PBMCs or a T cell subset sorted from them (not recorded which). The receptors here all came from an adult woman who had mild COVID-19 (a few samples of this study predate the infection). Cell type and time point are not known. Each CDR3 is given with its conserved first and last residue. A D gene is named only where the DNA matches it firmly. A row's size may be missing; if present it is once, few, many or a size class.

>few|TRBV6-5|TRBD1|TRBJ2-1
TGTGCCAGCAGTTACGACAGGGCGAAAGGCAATGAGCAGTTCTTC
CASSYDRAKGNEQFF
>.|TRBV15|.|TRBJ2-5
TGTGCCACCAGCACTGGGGGAGAGACCCAGTACTTC
CATSTGGETQYF
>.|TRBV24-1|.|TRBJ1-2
TGTGCCACCAGTGATCCAGGGAGAGGGGCCCGGGCGGACTATGGCTACACCTTC
CATSDPGRGARADYGYTF
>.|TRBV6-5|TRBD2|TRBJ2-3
TGTGCCAGCAGTTCTAGCGGGAGGGCCCCAGATACGCAGTATTTT
CASSSSGRAPDTQYF
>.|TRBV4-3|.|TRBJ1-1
TGCGCCAGCAGCCAAGTAACAGAGATGAACACTGAAGCTTTCTTT
CASSQVTEMNTEAFF
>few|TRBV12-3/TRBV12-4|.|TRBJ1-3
TGTGCCAGCAGTTTGGGGGACATTCCTGGAAACACCATATATTTT
CASSLGDIPGNTIYF
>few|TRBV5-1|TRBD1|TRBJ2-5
TGCGCCAGCAGCCTGGGCCTCCGGGACAGAGAAGAGACCCAGTACTTC
CASSLGLRDREETQYF
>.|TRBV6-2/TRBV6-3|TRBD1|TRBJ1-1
TGTGCCAGCAGTTACCTTCGGACAGGGAACACTGAAGCTTTCTTT
CASSYLRTGNTEAFF
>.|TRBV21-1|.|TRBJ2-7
TGTGCCAGCAGCAGACAGGCCGTGGGTGAGCAGTACTTC
CASSRQAVGEQYF
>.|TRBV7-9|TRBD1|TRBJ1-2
TGTGCCAGCAGCAGTCTCCCCGGGACAGATGGAGGCTACACCTTC
CASSSLPGTDGGYTF
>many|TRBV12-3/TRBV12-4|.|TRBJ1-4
TGTGCCAGCAGCTCGTACGCAACTAATGAAAAACTGTTTTTT
CASSSYATNEKLFF
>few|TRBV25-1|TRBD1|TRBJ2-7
TGTGCCAGCACCGGGACAGGGGGCGGCTACGAGCAGTACTTC
CASTGTGGGYEQYF
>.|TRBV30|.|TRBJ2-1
TGTGCCTGGAGGGGAAGGGGGAATGAGCAGTTCTTC
CAWRGRGNEQFF
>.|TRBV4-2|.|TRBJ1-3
TGTGCCAGCAGCCGAGGGGCCTCTGGAAACACCATATATTTT
CASSRGASGNTIYF
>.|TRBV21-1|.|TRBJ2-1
TGTGCCAGCAGCCCCCAGGAGCAGTTCTTC
CASSPQEQFF
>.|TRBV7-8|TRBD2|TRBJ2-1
TGTGCCAGCAGCTTCTACTCGACTAGCGGGAGCGCGAGCTACAATGAGCAGTTCTTC
CASSFYSTSGSASYNEQFF
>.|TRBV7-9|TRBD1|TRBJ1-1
TGTGCCAGCAGCCTTAGTGGGGGACAGGCTGAAGCTTTCTTT
CASSLSGGQAEAFF
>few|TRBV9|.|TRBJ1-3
TGTGCCAGCAGCGTTCAGGAGGGGGCTGGAAACACCATATATTTT
CASSVQEGAGNTIYF
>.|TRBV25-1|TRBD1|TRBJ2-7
TGTGCCAGCAGTTACCGGGACAGGGTCCCCTACGAGCAGTACTTC
CASSYRDRVPYEQYF
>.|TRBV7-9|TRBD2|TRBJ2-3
TGTGCCAGCAGCTTAAGCGGGGGCACAGATACGCAGTATTTT
CASSLSGGTDTQYF
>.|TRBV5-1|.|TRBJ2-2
TGCGCCAGCAGCTCGGGAAACACCGGGGAGCTGTTTTTT
CASSSGNTGELFF
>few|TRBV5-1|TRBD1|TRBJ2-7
TGCGCCAGCAGCTTGTGGGGACAGGGGGCTTACGAGCAGTACTTC
CASSLWGQGAYEQYF
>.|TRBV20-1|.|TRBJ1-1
TGCAGTGCTAGAGATGGGCAGGGGCATAACACTGAAGCTTTCTTT
CSARDGQGHNTEAFF
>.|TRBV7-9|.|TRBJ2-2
TGTGCCAGCAGCTTAGGTGGATTACAGGGTAACACCGGGGAGCTGTTTTTT
CASSLGGLQGNTGELFF
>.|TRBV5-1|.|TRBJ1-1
TGCGCCAGCAGCTTGGCAGGTCTAGGCACTGAAGCTTTCTTT
CASSLAGLGTEAFF
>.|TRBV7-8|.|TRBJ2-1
TGTGCCAGCAGCTTAGTTACAGGGACTGAGCAGTTCTTC
CASSLVTGTEQFF
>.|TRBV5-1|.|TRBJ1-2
TGCGCCAGCAGCCCCAGTGTAGGGGTGAAGAGCTATGGCTACACCTTC
CASSPSVGVKSYGYTF
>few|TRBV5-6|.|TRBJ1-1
TGTGCCAGCAGCACTAGAGGGCAGGAGACTGAAGCTTTCTTT
CASSTRGQETEAFF
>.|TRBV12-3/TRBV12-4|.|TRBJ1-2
TGTGCCAGCAGTTTTAGGACAGAACATATTAACTATGGCTACACCTTC
CASSFRTEHINYGYTF
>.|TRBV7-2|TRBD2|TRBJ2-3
TGTGCCAGCAGCCTCGGACTAGCGGTCACAGATACGCAGTATTTT
CASSLGLAVTDTQYF
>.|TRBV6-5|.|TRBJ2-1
TGTGCCGCAACATCCCTCGGCAATGAGCAGTTCTTC
CAATSLGNEQFF
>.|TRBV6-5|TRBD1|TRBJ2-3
TGTGCCAGCAGTAAGGACAGGGGAATCACAGATACGCAGTATTTT
CASSKDRGITDTQYF
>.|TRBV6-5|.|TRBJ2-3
TGTGCCAGCAGTTACTCGGTCGCGCAGGGTCGGCATACGCAGTATTTT
CASSYSVAQGRHTQYF
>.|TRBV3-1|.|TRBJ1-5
TGTGCCAGCAGCCCCCTAAGGGGCCAGCCCCAGCATTTT
CASSPLRGQPQHF
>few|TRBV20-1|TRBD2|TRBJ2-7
TGCAGTGCTAGAGATCGAGAATATAGCGGGTCGACCTACGAGCAGTACTTC
CSARDREYSGSTYEQYF
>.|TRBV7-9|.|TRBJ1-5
TGTGCCAGCAGCACTCAGGGGAGCAATCAGCCCCAGCATTTT
CASSTQGSNQPQHF
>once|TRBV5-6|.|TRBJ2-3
TGTGCCAGCAGCTTGGCCGGGGTGGGGCAGTATTTT
CASSLAGVGQYF
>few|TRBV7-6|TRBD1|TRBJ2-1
TGTGCCAGCAGCTTGGAATTGGGACAGGGTCGGTACAATGAGCAGTTCTTC
CASSLELGQGRYNEQFF
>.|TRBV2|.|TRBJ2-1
TGTGCCAGCAGTTCTCGACTCGGGAGCTCCTACAATGAGCAGTTCTTC
CASSSRLGSSYNEQFF
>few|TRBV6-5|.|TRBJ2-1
TGTGCCAGCAGTTATTTGGCCAGGACTGAGCAGTTCTTC
CASSYLARTEQFF
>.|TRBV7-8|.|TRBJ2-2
TGTGCCAGCAGCTTAGAACGGTTTAGAGGGGAGCTGTTTTTT
CASSLERFRGELFF
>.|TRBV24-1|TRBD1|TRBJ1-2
TGTGCCACCAGTGATCCCAGGACAGGGGCCTATGGCTACACCTTC
CATSDPRTGAYGYTF
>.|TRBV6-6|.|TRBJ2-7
TGTGCCAGCAGTACCCAGGGATACGAGCAGTACTTC
CASSTQGYEQYF
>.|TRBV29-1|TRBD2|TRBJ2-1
TGCAGCGTGAGTGAAGCGGGAGTGGGTGAGCAGTTCTTC
CSVSEAGVGEQFF
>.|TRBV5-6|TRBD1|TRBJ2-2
TGTGCCAGCAGCCCTACCGGGACAGCCACCGGGGAGCTGTTTTTT
CASSPTGTATGELFF
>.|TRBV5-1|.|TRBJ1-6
TGCGCCAGCAGCTTGGGGAAGGGGGACCGTTCACCCCTCCACTTT
CASSLGKGDRSPLHF
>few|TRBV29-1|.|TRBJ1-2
TGCAGCGTCCTCGGGGGGTACGGCTACACCTTC
CSVLGGYGYTF
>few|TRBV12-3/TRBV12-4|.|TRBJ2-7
TGTGCCAGCAGTTTGTCTACCGATTATAGGGAGCAGTACTTC
CASSLSTDYREQYF
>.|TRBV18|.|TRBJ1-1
TGTGCCAGCTCAAACGGGTGGAACACTGAAGCTTTCTTT
CASSNGWNTEAFF